Listed below are T cell receptor beta chains from one sample, sequenced in a study of OX40 agonist ivuxolimab in advanced cancers. Method: immunoSEQ multiplex PCR; TCRdb's copy keeps in-frame clones and lacks some. Seen here are about 60,000 clones, 88% observed once, and the top ten hold about 7%. The sample was CD4+ or CD8+ T cells sorted from blood, taken in a trial of the OX40 agonist ivuxolimab. Source of these receptors: an adult with an advanced solid tumor such as melanoma, head and neck, liver or kidney cancer. CDR3s include the opening cysteine and the closing phenylalanine or tryptophan. D genes are given only for firm matches. Some rows mark clone size as missing; the rest say once, few, many or name a class of expanded clone.

abundance: NA; d_gene: TRBD2; len: 13; v_gene: TRBV29-1; j_gene: TRBJ2-2; CDR3aa: CSASSGGTGELFF; CDR3nt: TGCAGCGCCTCTAGCGGGGGGACCGGGGAGCTGTTTTTT
abundance: once; d_gene: TRBD1; len: 14; v_gene: TRBV15; j_gene: TRBJ2-4; CDR3aa: CATSRAGGWDIQYF; CDR3nt: TGTGCCACCAGCAGGGCAGGGGGCTGGGACATTCAGTACTTC
abundance: NA; d_gene: NA; len: 15; v_gene: TRBV28; j_gene: TRBJ1-5; CDR3aa: CASSDPGGVGQPQHF; CDR3nt: TGTGCCAGCAGTGATCCCGGGGGAGTGGGTCAGCCCCAGCATTTT
abundance: once; d_gene: NA; len: 12; v_gene: TRBV7-8; j_gene: TRBJ2-7; CDR3aa: CASSSGFGEQYF; CDR3nt: TGTGCCAGCAGCTCAGGGTTTGGCGAGCAGTACTTC
abundance: once; d_gene: NA; len: 13; v_gene: TRBV30; j_gene: TRBJ2-2; CDR3aa: CAWSPRPAGELFF; CDR3nt: TGTGCCTGGAGCCCCAGGCCCGCCGGGGAGCTGTTTTTT
abundance: NA; d_gene: NA; len: 14; v_gene: TRBV5-1; j_gene: TRBJ1-1; CDR3aa: CASSLAGANTEAFF; CDR3nt: TGCGCCAGCAGCTTGGCCGGGGCAAACACTGAAGCTTTCTTT
abundance: NA; d_gene: TRBD2; len: 14; v_gene: TRBV28; j_gene: TRBJ2-7; CDR3aa: CASSTGTRFYEQYF; CDR3nt: TGTGCCAGCAGTACCGGGACTAGATTCTACGAGCAGTACTTC
abundance: few; d_gene: TRBD1; len: 16; v_gene: TRBV10-1; j_gene: TRBJ2-1; CDR3aa: CASSCPRQGAYNEQFF; CDR3nt: TGCGCCAGCAGTTGCCCCCGACAGGGGGCATACAATGAGCAGTTCTTC
abundance: NA; d_gene: NA; len: 12; v_gene: TRBV6-1; j_gene: TRBJ2-7; CDR3aa: CASRDSFGEQYF; CDR3nt: TGTGCCAGCCGAGACTCCTTCGGCGAGCAGTACTTC
abundance: NA; d_gene: NA; len: 14; v_gene: TRBV18; j_gene: TRBJ1-5; CDR3aa: CASSPKGGDQPQHF; CDR3nt: TGTGCCAGCTCACCGAAAGGGGGAGATCAGCCCCAGCATTTT
abundance: once; d_gene: NA; len: 12; v_gene: TRBV29-1; j_gene: TRBJ1-2; CDR3aa: CSIRDGDYGYTF; CDR3nt: TGCAGCATACGAGACGGGGACTATGGCTACACCTTC
abundance: NA; d_gene: NA; len: 15; v_gene: TRBV10-1; j_gene: TRBJ2-4; CDR3aa: CASSESGNFQNIQYF; CDR3nt: TGCGCCAGCAGTGAGAGTGGTAACTTCCAAAACATTCAGTACTTC
abundance: once; d_gene: NA; len: 15; v_gene: TRBV6-5; j_gene: TRBJ1-1; CDR3aa: CASSSPSTGGGEAFF; CDR3nt: TGTGCCAGCAGTTCCCCGTCAACAGGAGGGGGTGAAGCTTTCTTT
abundance: NA; d_gene: NA; len: 11; v_gene: TRBV27; j_gene: TRBJ2-7; CDR3aa: CASSLGGEQYF; CDR3nt: TGTGCCAGCAGCCTCGGAGGGGAGCAGTACTTC
abundance: NA; d_gene: TRBD2; len: 14; v_gene: TRBV19; j_gene: TRBJ2-2; CDR3aa: CASDSGRATGELFF; CDR3nt: TGTGCCAGCGATAGCGGGAGAGCCACCGGGGAGCTGTTTTTT
abundance: NA; d_gene: NA; len: 14; v_gene: TRBV5-6; j_gene: TRBJ2-3; CDR3aa: CASSLTGRADTQYF; CDR3nt: TGTGCCAGCAGCTTGACAGGGAGGGCAGATACGCAGTATTTT
abundance: NA; d_gene: TRBD2; len: 16; v_gene: TRBV4-2; j_gene: TRBJ2-7; CDR3aa: CASSQDLSGSTYEQYF; CDR3nt: TGTGCCAGCAGCCAAGACCTTAGCGGGTCTACCTACGAGCAGTACTTC
abundance: NA; d_gene: TRBD2; len: 17; v_gene: TRBV7-3; j_gene: TRBJ2-3; CDR3aa: CASSPGTSGRLTDTQYF; CDR3nt: TGTGCCAGCAGCCCGGGGACTAGCGGGAGATTAACAGATACGCAGTATTTT
abundance: NA; d_gene: NA; len: 15; v_gene: TRBV5-6; j_gene: TRBJ2-2; CDR3aa: CASSLGFSNTGELFF; CDR3nt: TGTGCCAGCAGCTTGGGTTTTTCTAACACCGGGGAGCTGTTTTTT
abundance: NA; d_gene: TRBD2; len: 18; v_gene: TRBV11-2; j_gene: TRBJ2-6; CDR3aa: CASSATSGRDSGANVLTF; CDR3nt: TGTGCCAGCAGCGCGACTAGCGGGAGGGACTCTGGGGCCAACGTCCTGACTTTC
abundance: NA; d_gene: TRBD1; len: 17; v_gene: TRBV7-6; j_gene: TRBJ1-1; CDR3aa: CASSRTGFPLMNTEAFF; CDR3nt: TGTGCCAGCAGCCGGACAGGGTTTCCTCTCATGAACACTGAAGCTTTCTTT
abundance: once; d_gene: NA; len: 14; v_gene: TRBV19; j_gene: TRBJ2-7; CDR3aa: CASSLVVPPHEQYF; CDR3nt: TGTGCCAGTAGTCTTGTGGTTCCCCCCCACGAGCAGTACTTC
abundance: NA; d_gene: TRBD1; len: 16; v_gene: TRBV30; j_gene: TRBJ2-3; CDR3aa: CAWSVLGRGRTDTQYF; CDR3nt: TGTGCCTGGAGTGTACTTGGCAGGGGGCGCACAGATACGCAGTATTTT
abundance: NA; d_gene: NA; len: 12; v_gene: TRBV2; j_gene: TRBJ2-1; CDR3aa: CASRRSGVEQFF; CDR3nt: TGTGCCAGCAGGCGATCGGGAGTTGAGCAGTTCTTC
abundance: NA; d_gene: NA; len: 16; v_gene: TRBV6-6; j_gene: TRBJ1-3; CDR3aa: CASSLGEGASGNTIYF; CDR3nt: TGTGCCAGCAGCCTGGGGGAAGGCGCCTCTGGAAACACCATATATTTT
abundance: NA; d_gene: NA; len: 13; v_gene: TRBV10-3; j_gene: TRBJ2-2; CDR3aa: CAIRAGNGGELFF; CDR3nt: TGTGCCATCAGAGCAGGGAACGGCGGGGAGCTGTTTTTT
abundance: NA; d_gene: TRBD2; len: 14; v_gene: TRBV18; j_gene: TRBJ2-5; CDR3aa: CASSGLAGEETQYF; CDR3nt: TGTGCCAGCTCTGGACTAGCGGGGGAAGAGACCCAGTACTTC
abundance: NA; d_gene: NA; len: 16; v_gene: TRBV28; j_gene: TRBJ2-4; CDR3aa: CASSFPGTTRKNIQYF; CDR3nt: TGTGCCAGCAGTTTCCCCGGGACAACGCGCAAAAACATTCAGTACTTC
abundance: NA; d_gene: NA; len: 13; v_gene: TRBV7-6; j_gene: TRBJ2-3; CDR3aa: CASSFGATDTQYF; CDR3nt: TGTGCCAGCAGCTTCGGGGCGACAGATACGCAGTATTTT
abundance: NA; d_gene: NA; len: 17; v_gene: TRBV27; j_gene: TRBJ1-1; CDR3aa: CASSSTPPGSKHTEAFF; CDR3nt: TGTGCCAGCAGTTCGACCCCCCCGGGCTCTAAGCACACTGAAGCTTTCTTT
abundance: few; d_gene: TRBD2; len: 16; v_gene: TRBV7-9; j_gene: TRBJ2-1; CDR3aa: CASSLAMSGSKDEQFF; CDR3nt: TGTGCCAGCAGCTTAGCGATGAGCGGGAGTAAAGATGAGCAGTTCTTC
abundance: NA; d_gene: NA; len: 13; v_gene: TRBV9; j_gene: TRBJ2-7; CDR3aa: CASSPPGTYEQYF; CDR3nt: TGTGCCAGCAGCCCCCCGGGGACCTACGAGCAGTACTTC
abundance: NA; d_gene: NA; len: 14; v_gene: TRBV11-3; j_gene: TRBJ2-1; CDR3aa: CASSFGPGKNEQFF; CDR3nt: TGTGCCAGCAGCTTTGGACCCGGGAAGAATGAGCAGTTCTTC
abundance: NA; d_gene: TRBD2; len: 17; v_gene: TRBV4-1; j_gene: TRBJ2-5; CDR3aa: CASSQDPPGLLQETQYF; CDR3nt: TGCGCCAGCAGCCAAGACCCCCCGGGACTACTCCAAGAGACCCAGTACTTC
abundance: NA; d_gene: TRBD1; len: 16; v_gene: TRBV25-1; j_gene: TRBJ2-7; CDR3aa: CASSDPMAGGNGEQYF; CDR3nt: TGTGCCAGCAGTGACCCGATGGCAGGGGGAAATGGCGAGCAGTACTTC
abundance: NA; d_gene: NA; len: 13; v_gene: TRBV5-6; j_gene: TRBJ2-7; CDR3aa: CASSPWRTYEQYF; CDR3nt: TGTGCCAGCAGTCCTTGGCGAACCTACGAGCAGTACTTC
abundance: NA; d_gene: TRBD1; len: 15; v_gene: TRBV19; j_gene: TRBJ1-1; CDR3aa: CASNSGTGFRTEAFF; CDR3nt: TGTGCCAGTAATTCCGGGACAGGGTTCCGCACTGAAGCTTTCTTT
abundance: NA; d_gene: TRBD2; len: 15; v_gene: TRBV5-1; j_gene: TRBJ2-2; CDR3aa: CASSNLAGGSGELFF; CDR3nt: TGCGCCAGCAGCAATCTAGCGGGAGGCTCCGGGGAGCTGTTTTTT
abundance: NA; d_gene: NA; len: 15; v_gene: TRBV10-1; j_gene: TRBJ2-4; CDR3aa: CASSDRGEGKNIQYF; CDR3nt: TGCGCCAGCAGTGATAGGGGGGAGGGCAAAAACATTCAGTACTTC
abundance: NA; d_gene: NA; len: 15; v_gene: TRBV6-6; j_gene: TRBJ2-3; CDR3aa: CASRTRPSSTDTQYF; CDR3nt: TGTGCCAGCAGGACAAGGCCTAGTAGTACAGATACGCAGTATTTT
abundance: NA; d_gene: TRBD1; len: 15; v_gene: TRBV6-6; j_gene: TRBJ2-7; CDR3aa: CASRLRDSSSYEQYF; CDR3nt: TGTGCCAGCAGGCTACGGGACAGTTCCTCCTACGAGCAGTACTTC
abundance: NA; d_gene: TRBD1; len: 16; v_gene: TRBV7-8; j_gene: TRBJ1-2; CDR3aa: CASSLEARQGAYGYTF; CDR3nt: TGTGCCAGCAGCTTAGAGGCTAGGCAGGGGGCCTATGGCTACACCTTC
abundance: NA; d_gene: TRBD2; len: 13; v_gene: TRBV18; j_gene: TRBJ2-3; CDR3aa: CASSPPLAGTQYF; CDR3nt: TGTGCCAGCTCTCCCCCCCTAGCGGGAACGCAGTATTTT
abundance: once; d_gene: NA; len: 12; v_gene: TRBV2; j_gene: TRBJ1-2; CDR3aa: CASRDLRGGYTF; CDR3nt: TGTGCCAGCAGAGACCTGCGGGGTGGCTACACCTTC
abundance: NA; d_gene: NA; len: 17; v_gene: TRBV5-1; j_gene: TRBJ2-4; CDR3aa: CASSLEEGTIAKNIQYF; CDR3nt: TGCGCCAGCAGCTTGGAAGAGGGGACCATAGCCAAAAACATTCAGTACTTC
abundance: NA; d_gene: NA; len: 13; v_gene: TRBV6-1; j_gene: TRBJ2-5; CDR3aa: CASSVLSQETQYF; CDR3nt: TGTGCCAGCAGTGTACTTAGCCAAGAGACCCAGTACTTC
abundance: NA; d_gene: NA; len: 17; v_gene: TRBV9; j_gene: TRBJ2-2; CDR3aa: CASSVGPAGLRTGELFF; CDR3nt: TGTGCCAGCAGCGTAGGTCCGGCGGGACTTAGGACCGGGGAGCTGTTTTTT
abundance: NA; d_gene: NA; len: 15; v_gene: TRBV23-1; j_gene: TRBJ1-5; CDR3aa: CASSQSKDRNQPQHF; CDR3nt: TGCGCCAGCAGTCAATCGAAGGACAGAAATCAGCCCCAGCATTTT
abundance: NA; d_gene: NA; len: 17; v_gene: TRBV27; j_gene: TRBJ2-3; CDR3aa: CASSQAIRTVGGDTQYF; CDR3nt: TGTGCCAGCAGCCAAGCCATTCGAACTGTGGGAGGAGATACGCAGTATTTT
abundance: NA; d_gene: NA; len: 13; v_gene: TRBV9; j_gene: TRBJ2-5; CDR3aa: CATARGPQETQYF; CDR3nt: TGTGCCACCGCCCGGGGACCCCAAGAGACCCAGTACTTC
abundance: NA; d_gene: TRBD1; len: 14; v_gene: TRBV10-3; j_gene: TRBJ1-2; CDR3aa: CAISEGTGGYGYTF; CDR3nt: TGTGCCATCAGTGAGGGGACAGGGGGCTATGGCTACACCTTC